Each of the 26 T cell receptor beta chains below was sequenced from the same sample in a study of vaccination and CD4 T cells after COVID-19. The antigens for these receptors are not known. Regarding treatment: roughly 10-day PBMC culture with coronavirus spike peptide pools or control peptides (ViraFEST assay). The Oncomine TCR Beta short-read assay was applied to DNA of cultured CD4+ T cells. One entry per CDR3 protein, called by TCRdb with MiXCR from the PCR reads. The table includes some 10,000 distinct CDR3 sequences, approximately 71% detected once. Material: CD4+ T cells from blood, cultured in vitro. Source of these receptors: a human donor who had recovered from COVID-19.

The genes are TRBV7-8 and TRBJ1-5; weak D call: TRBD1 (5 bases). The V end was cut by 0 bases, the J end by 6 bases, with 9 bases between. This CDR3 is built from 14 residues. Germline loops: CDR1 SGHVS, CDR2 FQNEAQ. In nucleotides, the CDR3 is TGTGCCAGCAGCTTAGCGCCGAGGGGTCAGCCCCAGCATTTT. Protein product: CASSLAPRGQPQHF.

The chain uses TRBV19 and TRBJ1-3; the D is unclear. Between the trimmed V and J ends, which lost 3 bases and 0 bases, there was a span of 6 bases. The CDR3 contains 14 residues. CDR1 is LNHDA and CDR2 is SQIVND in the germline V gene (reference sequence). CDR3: CASSIPGSGNTIYF. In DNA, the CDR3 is TGTGCCAGTAGTATCCCCGGCTCTGGAAACACCATATATTTT.

The DNA of the CDR3 is TGCAGTGCAGAACGGACTAGCTTCACCTACGAGCAGTACTTC. Protein sequence: CSAERTSFTYEQYF. The chain recombines TRBV20-1 with TRBJ2-7; 8 positions agree with TRBD2. V trimming: 6 bases; J trimming: 2 bases; junction bases outside the gene matches: 9. CDR3 length: 14 amino acids. Germline CDR1 is DFQATT and CDR2 is SNEGSKA (reference sequence).

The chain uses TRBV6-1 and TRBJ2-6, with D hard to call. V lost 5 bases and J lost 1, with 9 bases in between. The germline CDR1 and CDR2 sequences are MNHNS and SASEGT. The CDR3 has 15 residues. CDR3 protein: CASSSSASGANVLTF. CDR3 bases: TGTGCCAGCAGTAGTAGTGCATCTGGGGCCAACGTCCTGACTTTC.

The CDR3 sequence is CASRRYEQYF. DNA for the CDR3: TGTGCCAGCAGGAGATACGAGCAGTACTTC. The rearrangement uses TRBV6-1 and TRBJ2-7; D gene ambiguous. Germline lookup yields CDR1 MNHNS and CDR2 SASEGT. V was cut by 6 bases and J by 4 bases, with 4 bases left in between. The CDR3 is made up of 10 amino acids.

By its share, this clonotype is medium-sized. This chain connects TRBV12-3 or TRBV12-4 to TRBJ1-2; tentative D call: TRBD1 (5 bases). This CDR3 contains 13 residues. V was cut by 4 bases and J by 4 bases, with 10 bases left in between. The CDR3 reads CASSYRGTYGYTF. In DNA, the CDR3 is TGTGCCAGCAGTTATCGGGGGACCTATGGCTACACCTTC.

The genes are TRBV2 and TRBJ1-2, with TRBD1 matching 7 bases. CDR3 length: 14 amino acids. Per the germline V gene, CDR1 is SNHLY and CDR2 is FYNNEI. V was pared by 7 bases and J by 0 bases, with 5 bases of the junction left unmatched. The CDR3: CASILQGSNYGYTF. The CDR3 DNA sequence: TGTGCCAGCATTCTACAGGGGTCTAACTATGGCTACACCTTC.

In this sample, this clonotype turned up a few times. Here the CDR3 reads CASSITGGYGYTF. DNA for the CDR3: TGTGCCAGCAGTATAACCGGGGGGTATGGCTACACCTTC. The rearrangement joins TRBV27 to TRBJ1-2; D perhaps matches TRBD1 (5 bases). The CDR3 consists of 13 residues. Trimming cost V 5 bases and J 5 bases, with 12 bases left between them. Per germline, CDR1 MNHEY and CDR2 SMNVEV (reference sequence).

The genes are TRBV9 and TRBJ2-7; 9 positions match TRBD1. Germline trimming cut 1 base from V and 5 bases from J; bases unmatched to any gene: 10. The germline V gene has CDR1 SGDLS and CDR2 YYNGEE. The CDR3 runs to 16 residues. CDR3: CASSVSAGTGPNEQYF. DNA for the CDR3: TGTGCCAGCAGCGTAAGCGCCGGGACAGGGCCCAACGAGCAGTACTTC.

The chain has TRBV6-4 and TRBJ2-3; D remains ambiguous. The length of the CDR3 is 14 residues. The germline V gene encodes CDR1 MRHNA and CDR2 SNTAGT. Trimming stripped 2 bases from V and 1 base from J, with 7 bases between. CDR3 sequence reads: CASSDLGRTDTQYF. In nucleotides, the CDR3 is TGTGCCAGCAGTGACCTCGGCCGCACAGATACGCAGTATTTT.

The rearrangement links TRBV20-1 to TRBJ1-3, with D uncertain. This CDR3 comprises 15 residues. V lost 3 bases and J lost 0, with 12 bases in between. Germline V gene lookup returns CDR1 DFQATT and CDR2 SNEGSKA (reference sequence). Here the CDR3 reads CSARDGLSSGNTIYF. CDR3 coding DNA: TGCAGTGCTAGGGACGGATTGAGCTCTGGAAACACCATATATTTT.

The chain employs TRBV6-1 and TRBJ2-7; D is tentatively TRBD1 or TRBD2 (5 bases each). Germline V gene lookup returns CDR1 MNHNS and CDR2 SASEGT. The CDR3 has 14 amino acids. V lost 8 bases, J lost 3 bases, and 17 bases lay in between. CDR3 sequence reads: CASHPAGGFYEQYF. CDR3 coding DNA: TGTGCCAGCCACCCCGCTGGGGGATTCTACGAGCAGTACTTC.

CDR3 nucleotides: TGTGCCAGCAGTGAAACCACAGGTCTTATGGGCTACACCTTC. Translating it yields CASSETTGLMGYTF. The rearrangement joins TRBV2 to TRBJ1-2, with a tentative D call TRBD1 (5 bases). V was shortened by 2 bases and J by 8 bases, with 15 bases between the two germline ends. Per the germline V gene, CDR1 is SNHLY and CDR2 is FYNNEI. The CDR3 is 14 amino acids.

CDR3 sequence reads: CASSLGRAGGYTF. DNA of the CDR3: TGTGCCAGCAGCTTAGGCAGGGCGGGCGGCTACACCTTC. V is TRBV7-9 and J is TRBJ1-2; TRBD1 might be the D (5 bases). The CDR3 has 13 amino acids. CDR1 and CDR2 (germline): SEHNR, FQNEAQ (reference sequence). The V end was cut by 1 base, the J end by 8 bases, with 11 bases between.

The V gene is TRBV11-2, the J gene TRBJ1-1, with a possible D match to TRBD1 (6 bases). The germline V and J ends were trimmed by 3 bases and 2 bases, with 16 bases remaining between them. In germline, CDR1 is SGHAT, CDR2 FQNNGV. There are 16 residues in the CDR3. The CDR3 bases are TGTGCCAGCAGCTTCCCCCGGGGGCGGGGAAACACTGAAGCTTTCTTT. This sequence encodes CASSFPRGRGNTEAFF.

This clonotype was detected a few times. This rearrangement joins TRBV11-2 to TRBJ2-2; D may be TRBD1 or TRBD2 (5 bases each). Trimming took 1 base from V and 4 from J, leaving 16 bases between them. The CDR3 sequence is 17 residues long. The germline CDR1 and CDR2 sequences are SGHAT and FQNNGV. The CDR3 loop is CASSLVSFRDGTGELFF. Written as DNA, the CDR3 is TGTGCCAGCAGCTTAGTATCGTTCAGGGACGGCACCGGGGAGCTGTTTTTT.

CDR3 bases: TGTGCCAGCTCACGGGACAACTATGGCTACACCTTC. This gives the protein CASSRDNYGYTF. The chain couples TRBV18 to TRBJ1-2; weak D call: TRBD1 (5 bases). V dropped 4 bases and J dropped 2 bases, with 5 bases sitting between them. CDR1 and CDR2 from the germline V gene are KGHSH and LQKENI. The CDR3 sequence is 12 residues long.

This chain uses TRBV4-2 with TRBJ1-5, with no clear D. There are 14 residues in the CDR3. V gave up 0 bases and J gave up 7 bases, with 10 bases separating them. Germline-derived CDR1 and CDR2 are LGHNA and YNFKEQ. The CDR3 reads CASSQDSGSQPQHF. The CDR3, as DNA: TGTGCCAGCAGCCAAGATTCGGGGAGCCAGCCCCAGCATTTT.

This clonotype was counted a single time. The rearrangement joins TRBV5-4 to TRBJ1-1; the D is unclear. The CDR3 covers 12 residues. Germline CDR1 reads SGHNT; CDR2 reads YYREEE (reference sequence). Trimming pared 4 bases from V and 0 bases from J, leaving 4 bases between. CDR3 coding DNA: TGTGCCAGCAGCACCTTGAACACTGAAGCTTTCTTT. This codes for CASSTLNTEAFF.

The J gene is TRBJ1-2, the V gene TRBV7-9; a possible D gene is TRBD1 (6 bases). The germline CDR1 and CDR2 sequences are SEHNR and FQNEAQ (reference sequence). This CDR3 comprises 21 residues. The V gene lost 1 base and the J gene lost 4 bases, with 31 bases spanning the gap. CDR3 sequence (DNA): TGTGCCAGCAGCTTAGGAGGTCTGATAAGGACAGACAGAGGCCCCCTCTATGGCTACACCTTC. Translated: CASSLGGLIRTDRGPLYGYTF. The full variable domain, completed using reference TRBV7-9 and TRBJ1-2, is DTGVSQNPRHKITKRGQNVTFRCDPISEHNRLYWYRQTLGQGPEFLTYFQNEAQLEKSRLLSDRFSAERPKGSFSTLEIQRTEQGDSAMYLCASSLGGLIRTDRGPLYGYTFGSGTRLTVV.

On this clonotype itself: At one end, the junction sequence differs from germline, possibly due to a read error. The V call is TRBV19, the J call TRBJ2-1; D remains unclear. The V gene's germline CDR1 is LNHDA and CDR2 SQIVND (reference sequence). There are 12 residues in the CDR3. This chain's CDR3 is CVSSQNYNEQFF. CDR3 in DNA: TGTGTCAGTAGTCAAAACTACAATGAGCAGTTCTTC.

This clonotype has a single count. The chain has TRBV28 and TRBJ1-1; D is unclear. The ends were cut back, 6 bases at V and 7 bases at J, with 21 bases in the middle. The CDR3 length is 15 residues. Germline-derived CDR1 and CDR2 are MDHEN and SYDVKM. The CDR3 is CASSPASGSINEAFF. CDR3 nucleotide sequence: TGTGCCAGCAGCCCTGCGTCGGGATCCATCAATGAAGCTTTCTTT.

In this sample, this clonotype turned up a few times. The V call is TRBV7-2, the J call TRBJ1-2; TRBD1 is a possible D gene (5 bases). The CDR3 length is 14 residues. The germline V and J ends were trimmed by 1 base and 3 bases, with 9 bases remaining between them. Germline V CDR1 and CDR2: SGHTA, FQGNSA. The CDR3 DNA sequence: TGTGCCAGCAGCTTAGTGGGGCAGGACTATGGCTACACCTTC. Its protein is CASSLVGQDYGYTF.

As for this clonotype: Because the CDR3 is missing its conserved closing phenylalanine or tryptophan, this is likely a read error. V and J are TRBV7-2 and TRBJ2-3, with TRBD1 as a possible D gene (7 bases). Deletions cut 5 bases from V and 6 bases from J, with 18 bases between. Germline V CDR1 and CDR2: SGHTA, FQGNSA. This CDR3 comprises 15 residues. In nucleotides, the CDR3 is TGTGCCAGCAGCCTCACACGGACAGGAGGGGATACGCAGTATTCT. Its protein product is CASSLTRTGGDTQYS.

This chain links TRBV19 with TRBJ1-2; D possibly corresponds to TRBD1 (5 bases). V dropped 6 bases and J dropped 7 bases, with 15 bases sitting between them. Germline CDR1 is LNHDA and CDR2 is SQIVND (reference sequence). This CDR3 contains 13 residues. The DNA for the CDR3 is TGTGCCAGTAGCGAAACCGGGGCGTTTGGCTACACCTTC. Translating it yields CASSETGAFGYTF.

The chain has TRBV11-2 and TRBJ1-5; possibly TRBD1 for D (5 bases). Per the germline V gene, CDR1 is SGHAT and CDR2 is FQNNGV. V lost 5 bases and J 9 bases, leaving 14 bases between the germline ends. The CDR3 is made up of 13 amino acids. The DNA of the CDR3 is TGTGCCAGCAGCCTGAACTCGGGGGGGCCCCAGCATTTT. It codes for CASSLNSGGPQHF.